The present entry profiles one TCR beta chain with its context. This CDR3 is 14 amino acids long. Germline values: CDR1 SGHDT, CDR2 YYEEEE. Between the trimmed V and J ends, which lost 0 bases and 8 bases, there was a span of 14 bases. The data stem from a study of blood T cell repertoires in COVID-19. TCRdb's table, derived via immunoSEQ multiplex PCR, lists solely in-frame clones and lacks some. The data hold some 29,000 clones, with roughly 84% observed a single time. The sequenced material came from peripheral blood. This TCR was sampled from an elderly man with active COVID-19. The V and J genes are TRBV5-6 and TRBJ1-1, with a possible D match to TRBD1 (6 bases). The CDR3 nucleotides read TGTGCCAGCAGCTTGGTTAGGGGACAAGGAGAAGCTTTCTTT. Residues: CASSLVRGQGEAFF.